The 7 T cell receptor beta chains given below trace back to one sample, sequenced in a study of CD8 T cells in Susac syndrome. With random hexamers, reverse transcription was performed on 0.5 to 1 ug of RNA. TCRdb re-derived calls from the immunoSEQ multiplex PCR reads in MiXCR, one entry per CDR3 protein. The profile shows about 21,000 distinct CDR3 sequences, 85% to 95% of them singletons. Sequencing input: CD8+ T cells from PBMCs. These receptors originate from a human donor in good health.

The gene calls are TRBV2 and TRBJ2-7; 10 bases map to TRBD2. Trimming cost V 10 bases and J 2 bases; bases outside gene matches: 5. The CDR3 covers 13 residues. Germline V CDR1 and CDR2: SNHLY, FYNNEI. CDR3 sequence reads: CATGTSVPYEQYF. CDR3 nucleotides: TGTGCCACCGGGACTAGCGTACCCTACGAGCAGTACTTC. The whole variable domain, filled in from reference TRBV2 and TRBJ2-7, reads EPEVTQTPSHQVTQMGQEVILRCVPISNHLYFYWYRQILGQKVEFLVSFYNNEISEKSEIFDDQFSVERPDGSNFTLKIRSTKLEDSAMYFCATGTSVPYEQYFGPGTRLTVT.

The rearrangement uses TRBV5-1 and TRBJ2-5, with D possibly matching TRBD2 (5 bases). V was pared by 5 bases and J by 1 base, with 24 bases between. This CDR3 is 18 amino acids long. Germline CDR1 SGHRS, CDR2 YFSETQ. CDR3 protein: CASSKAPGRAAPQETQYF. The DNA of the CDR3 is TGCGCCAGCAGTAAAGCTCCCGGGCGGGCGGCGCCCCAAGAGACCCAGTACTTC.

The CDR3 sequence is CASSHRDRAYNEQFF. In DNA form, the CDR3 reads TGTGCCAGCAGTCACCGGGACAGGGCTTACAATGAGCAGTTCTTC. The chain joins TRBV6-2 or TRBV6-3 to TRBJ2-1; 9 bases agree with TRBD1. Germline loops: CDR1 MNHEY, CDR2 SVGEGT. J gave up 4 bases and V 5 bases, and 6 bases lay outside the gene matches. The CDR3 sequence is 15 residues long.

The CDR3: CSVRTGNTEAFF. Written as DNA, the CDR3 is TGCAGCGTTCGGACGGGGAACACTGAAGCTTTCTTT. The chain carries TRBV29-1 and TRBJ1-1; D uncertain. The CDR3 has 12 residues. Looked up from germline, CDR1 is SQVTM and CDR2 is ANQGSEA. V dropped 5 bases and J dropped 1 base, with 8 bases sitting between them.

In DNA, the CDR3 is TGTGCCAGCAGCTTAGCCACCGGGATCTTCTACGAGCAGTACTTC. Its protein product is CASSLATGIFYEQYF. V and J are TRBV7-2 and TRBJ2-7, with D maybe TRBD2 (5 bases). This CDR3 comprises 15 residues. V lost 0 bases and J lost 3, with 12 bases in between. CDR1 is SGHTA, CDR2 FQGNSA, per germline.

The chain recombines TRBV21-1 with TRBJ2-7. TRBV21-1 is tagged as a pseudogene. CDR3 length: 13 residues. The DNA of the CDR3 is TGTGCCAGCTGCTTTAGACTCTCCTACGAGCAGTACTTC. This translates into CASCFRLSYEQYF.

A few counts support this clonotype. The rearrangement links TRBV6-5 to TRBJ2-1; 9 bases line up with TRBD1. After removal of 2 bases from V and 6 bases from J, the junction contained 5 bases not matched to a gene. This CDR3 has 15 residues. Looked up from germline, CDR1 is MNHEY and CDR2 is SVGAGI. CDR3 in DNA: TGTGCCAGCAGTTACGCCGGGACAGGGATCAATGAGCAGTTCTTC. Encoded protein: CASSYAGTGINEQFF.